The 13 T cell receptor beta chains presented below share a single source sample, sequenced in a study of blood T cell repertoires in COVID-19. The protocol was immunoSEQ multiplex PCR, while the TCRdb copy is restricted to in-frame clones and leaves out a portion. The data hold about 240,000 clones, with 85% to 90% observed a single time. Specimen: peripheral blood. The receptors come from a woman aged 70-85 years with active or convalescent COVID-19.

CDR3 coding DNA: TGTGCCACCTCGGGACTAGCGGGGGGTCAAGAGACCCAGTACTTC. As protein: CATSGLAGGQETQYF. V and J are TRBV24-1 and TRBJ2-5; TRBD2 matches 15 bases. J was trimmed by 2 bases and V by 9 bases; bases with no gene match: 3. The germline V gene encodes CDR1 KGHDR and CDR2 SFDVKD. This CDR3 contains 15 residues.

In DNA, the CDR3 is TGTGCCAGCAGTTCGTCTTCTGAAGCTTTCTTT. Its translation is CASSSSSEAFF. The chain joins TRBV6-2 or TRBV6-3 to TRBJ1-1; D gene ambiguous. This CDR3 is 11 amino acids long. V lost 4 bases, J lost 6 bases, and 6 bases lay in between. Germline V CDR1 and CDR2: MNHEY, SVGEGT.

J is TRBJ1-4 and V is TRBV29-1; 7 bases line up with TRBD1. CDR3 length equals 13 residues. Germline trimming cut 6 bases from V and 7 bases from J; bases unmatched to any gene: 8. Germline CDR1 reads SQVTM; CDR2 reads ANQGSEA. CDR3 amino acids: CSVGQVSREKLFF. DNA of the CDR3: TGCAGCGTCGGACAGGTCTCCCGTGAAAAACTGTTTTTT.

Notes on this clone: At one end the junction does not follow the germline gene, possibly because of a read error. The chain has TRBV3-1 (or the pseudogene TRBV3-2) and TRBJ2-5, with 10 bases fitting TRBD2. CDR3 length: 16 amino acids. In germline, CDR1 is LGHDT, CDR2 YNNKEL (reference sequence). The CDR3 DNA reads TGTGCCAGCAGCCAAGATGCTAGCGGGGGCCAAGGGACCCAGTACTTC. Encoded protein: CASSQDASGGQGTQYF.

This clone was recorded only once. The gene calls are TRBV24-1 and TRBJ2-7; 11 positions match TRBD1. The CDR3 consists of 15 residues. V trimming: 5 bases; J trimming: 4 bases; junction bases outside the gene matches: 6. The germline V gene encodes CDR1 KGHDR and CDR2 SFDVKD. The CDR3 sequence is CATSASGTGGYEQYF. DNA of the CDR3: TGTGCCACCAGTGCATCCGGGACAGGGGGTTACGAGCAGTACTTC.

CDR3 protein: CASSHRNGYTF. The CDR3 nucleotides are TGTGCCAGCAGCCATAGAAATGGCTACACCTTC. This chain links TRBV3-1 (or the pseudogene TRBV3-2) with TRBJ1-2; D call uncertain. Trimming pared 3 bases from V and 6 bases from J, leaving 5 bases between. Germline CDR1 LGHDT, CDR2 YNNKEL (reference sequence). The CDR3 totals 11 residues.

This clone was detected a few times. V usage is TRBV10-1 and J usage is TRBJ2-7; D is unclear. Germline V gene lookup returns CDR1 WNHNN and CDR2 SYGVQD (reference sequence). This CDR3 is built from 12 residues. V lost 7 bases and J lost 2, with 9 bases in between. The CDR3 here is CASTVSAYEQYF. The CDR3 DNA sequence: TGCGCCAGCACGGTTTCCGCCTACGAGCAGTACTTC.

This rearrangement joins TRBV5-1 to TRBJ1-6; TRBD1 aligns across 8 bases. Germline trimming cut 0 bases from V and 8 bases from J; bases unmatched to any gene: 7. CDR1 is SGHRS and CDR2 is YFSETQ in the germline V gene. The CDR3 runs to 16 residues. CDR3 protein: CASSLALQGGDSPLHF. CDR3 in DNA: TGCGCCAGCAGCTTGGCCTTACAGGGGGGGGATTCACCCCTCCACTTT.

The CDR3 reads CASSFQGASSTEAFF. DNA of the CDR3: TGTGCCAGCAGCTTTCAGGGGGCTTCGAGCACTGAAGCTTTCTTT. V is TRBV11-2 and J is TRBJ1-1; 8 bases match TRBD1. Trimming removed 3 bases from V and 4 bases from J; junction bases left unmatched: 7. The CDR3 runs to 15 residues. CDR1 is SGHAT and CDR2 is FQNNGV in the germline V gene.

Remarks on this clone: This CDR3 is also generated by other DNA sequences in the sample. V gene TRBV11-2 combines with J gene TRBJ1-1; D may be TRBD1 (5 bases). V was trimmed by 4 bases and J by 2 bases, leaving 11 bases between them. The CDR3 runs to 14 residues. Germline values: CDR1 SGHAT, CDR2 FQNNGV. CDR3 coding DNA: TGTGCCAGCAGCTCTCAGGGAATCAACACTGAAGCTTTCTTT. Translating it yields CASSSQGINTEAFF.

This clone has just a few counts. The CDR3 nucleotides read TGTGCCAGCTCGGACAGTCTGAACACTGAAGCTTTCTTT. Protein product: CASSDSLNTEAFF. The chain combines TRBV18 with TRBJ1-1, with D perhaps TRBD1 (6 bases). CDR1 KGHSH and CDR2 LQKENI come from the germline V gene. This CDR3 is 13 amino acids long. V lost 6 bases, J lost 0 bases, and 8 bases lay in between.

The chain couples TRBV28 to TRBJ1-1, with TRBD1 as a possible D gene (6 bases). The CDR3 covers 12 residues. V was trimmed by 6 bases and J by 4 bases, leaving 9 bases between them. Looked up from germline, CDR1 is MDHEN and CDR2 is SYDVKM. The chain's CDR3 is CASSLGATEAFF. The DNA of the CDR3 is TGTGCCAGCAGCCTGGGGGCCACTGAAGCTTTCTTT.

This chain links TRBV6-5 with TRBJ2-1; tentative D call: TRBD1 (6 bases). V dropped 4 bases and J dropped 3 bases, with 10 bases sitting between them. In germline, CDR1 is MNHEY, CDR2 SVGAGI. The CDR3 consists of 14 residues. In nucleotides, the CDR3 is TGTGCCAGCAGTTTCGAGACAGGCTACAATGAGCAGTTCTTC. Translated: CASSFETGYNEQFF.